Listed below are T cell receptor beta chains from one sample, sequenced in a study of beta chain features in type 1 diabetes. Assay used: immunoSEQ multiplex PCR; TCRdb lists only in-frame clones, some missing. There are roughly 370,000 clones in the sample; approximately 15% occur only once, and 0.035% to 0.045% lies in the top ten. The source material was naive CD4+ T cells from blood. Receptors were obtained from a man aged 25-45 years in good health. Each CDR3 is given with its conserved first and last residue. A D gene is named only where the DNA matches it firmly. Clone size is stated in some rows and not others, as once, few, many or a class when expanded.

>TRBJ2-5|few|TRBD2|TRBV5-1
TGCGCCAGCAGCAACGGACTAGCGAGGGGGCAAGAGACCCAGTACTTC
CASSNGLARGQETQYF
>TRBJ2-3|few|TRBD2|TRBV10-3
TGTGCCATCAGTCAGACTAGCGGGGCACACACAGATACGCAGTATTTT
CAISQTSGAHTDTQYF
>TRBJ2-1|few|.|TRBV7-2
TGTGCCAGCAACCGGGACACCTTGCTGGATGAGCAGTTCTTC
CASNRDTLLDEQFF
>TRBJ2-1|.|TRBD2|TRBV7-3
TGTGCCAGCAGCTTGGAGGGAGGGATGGATGAGCAGTTCTTC
CASSLEGGMDEQFF
>TRBJ2-1|.|.|TRBV6-5
TGTGCCAGCAGTTCGCGGGGCGGGGCGCTTCCAAGGGAGCAGTTCTTC
CASSSRGGALPREQFF
>TRBJ1-6|.|.|TRBV9
TGTGCCAGCAGCCCCCGGGACATATATTCACCCCTCCACTTT
CASSPRDIYSPLHF
>TRBJ2-5|.|TRBD1|TRBV5-1
TGCGCCAGCAGCACGCGGACAGGGGGAGAGACCCAGTACTTC
CASSTRTGGETQYF
>TRBJ2-1|.|.|TRBV14
TGTGCCAGCAGCCCCTTGAGTACCTACAATGAGCAGTTCTTC
CASSPLSTYNEQFF
>TRBJ1-5|few|.|TRBV29-1
TGCAGCGTCGAACCAACTCCTACAGGGTGGGGACAGCCCCAGCATTTT
CSVEPTPTGWGQPQHF
>TRBJ2-2|.|.|TRBV18
TGTGCCAGCTCACTGGGACCATCTACCGGGGAGCTGTTTTTT
CASSLGPSTGELFF
>TRBJ2-3|few|TRBD2|TRBV5-1
TGCGCCAGCGGAGGACTAGCGGACACAGATACGCAGTATTTT
CASGGLADTDTQYF
>TRBJ2-5|.|.|TRBV6-5
TGTGCCAGCAGTTACTCGTTTTCCCGCAGGGAGAAGACCCAGTACTTC
CASSYSFSRREKTQYF
>TRBJ2-1|once|.|TRBV10-3
TGTGCCATCCGGGGGAACAATGAGCAGTTCTTC
CAIRGNNEQFF
>TRBJ2-2|once|TRBD1|TRBV7-2
TGTGCCAGCAGCTTAACAACAGGGGCCGGGGAGCTGTTTTTT
CASSLTTGAGELFF
>TRBJ2-1|few|TRBD2|TRBV19
TGTGCCAGTAGTTTGACTAGCGGAAATGAGCAGTTCTTC
CASSLTSGNEQFF
>TRBJ2-1|.|TRBD1|TRBV9
TGTGCCAGCAGCGCGGGGCAGGGGGATTACAATGAGCAGTTCTTC
CASSAGQGDYNEQFF
>TRBJ2-6|few|.|TRBV5-6
TGTGCCAGCAGCTCCGGTGGCAACGTCCTGACTTTC
CASSSGGNVLTF
>TRBJ2-1|.|TRBD2|TRBV2
TGTGCCAGCAGTAAACTAGCGGGAGGCATCGGTGAGCAGTTCTTC
CASSKLAGGIGEQFF
>TRBJ2-5|.|TRBD2|TRBV11-2
TGTGCCAGCAGCCTGGGACTAGCAGAGACCCAGTACTTC
CASSLGLAETQYF
>TRBJ1-1|few|TRBD1|TRBV30
TGTGCCTGGAGTATCTTACAGGGGGCTGAAGCTTTCTTT
CAWSILQGAEAFF
>TRBJ1-2|.|TRBD1|TRBV25-1
TGTGCCACGAGACAGGGATCCTATGGCTACACCTTC
CATRQGSYGYTF
>TRBJ2-1|few|.|TRBV23-1
TGCGCCAGTTTAGCGGTTAGGACCGACAATGAGCAGTTCTTC
CASLAVRTDNEQFF
>TRBJ2-5|.|.|TRBV2
TGTGCCAGCAGTGTGGGGCGCCACCAAGAGACCCAGTACTTC
CASSVGRHQETQYF
>TRBJ2-7|many|.|TRBV23-1
TGCGCCAGCAGCCCCCTGACCATCTACGAGCAGTACTTC
CASSPLTIYEQYF
>TRBJ2-1|.|TRBD1|TRBV18
TGTGCCAGCTCACCGGAAAGGACAGGGATCTCCTACAATGAGCAGTTCTTC
CASSPERTGISYNEQFF
>TRBJ1-2|few|.|TRBV30
TGTGCCTGGAAAGGATCGGTTTTTGGCTATGGCTACACCTTC
CAWKGSVFGYGYTF